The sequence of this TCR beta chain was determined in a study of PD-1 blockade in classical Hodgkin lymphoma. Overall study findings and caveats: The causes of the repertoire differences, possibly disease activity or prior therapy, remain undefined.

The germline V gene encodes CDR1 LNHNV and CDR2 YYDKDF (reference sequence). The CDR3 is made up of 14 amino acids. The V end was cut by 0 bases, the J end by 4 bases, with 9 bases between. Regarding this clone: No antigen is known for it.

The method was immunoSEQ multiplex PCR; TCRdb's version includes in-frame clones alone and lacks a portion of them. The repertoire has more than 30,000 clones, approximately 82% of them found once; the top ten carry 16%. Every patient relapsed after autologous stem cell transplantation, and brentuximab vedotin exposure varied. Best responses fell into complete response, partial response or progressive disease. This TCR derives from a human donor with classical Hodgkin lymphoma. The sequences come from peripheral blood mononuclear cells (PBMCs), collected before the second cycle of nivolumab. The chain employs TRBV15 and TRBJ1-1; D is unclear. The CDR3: CATSREFAGTEAFF. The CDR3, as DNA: TGTGCCACCAGCAGAGAGTTCGCGGGCACTGAAGCTTTCTTT.